This TCR beta chain was recorded in a study of blood T cell repertoires in COVID-19. Study context: In each case, the material was cDNA or gDNA derived from T cells, B-cell-depleted T cells, or PBMCs.

Unmatched junction bases numbered 5, after V lost 3 bases and J lost 9 bases. There are 13 residues in the CDR3. As handled by the study authors: By means of reference gene primer amplification, nucleated cell counts were estimated. Here immunoSEQ multiplex PCR was the method, and the copy in TCRdb shows in-frame clones only, minus some. The DNA gave D and trimming, while V, J and clone size come from that table. The table includes roughly 62,000 clones, around 84% detected once. This clonotype was obtained from a man in his 70s with acute or convalescent COVID-19. The rearrangement links TRBV12-3 or TRBV12-4 to TRBJ2-1; the match to TRBD2 covers 7 bases. The sample was peripheral blood. CDR3 DNA sequence: TGTGCCAGCAGTTTCAGCGGCGGGGGTGAGCAGTTCTTC. It encodes CASSFSGGGEQFF.